Below are 7 T cell receptor beta chains sequenced from a single sample in a study of T-cell reconstitution after alpha-beta-depleted transplantation in children. General study points: T-cell counts and diversity were attributed mostly to newly produced T cells one year after transplant.

Their cognate antigens are unknown. This sample's TCRbeta library carried unique molecular identifier barcodes. One entry per CDR3 protein results from TCRdb running MiXCR on the PCR reads. The sample includes about 300,000 distinct CDR3 sequences, roughly 7.8% of them seen just once. Here the sequenced sample was peripheral blood, taken 360 days after TCRalphabeta/CD19-depleted stem cell transplant. The receptors shown here come from a female patient aged 2-9 years who had a stem cell transplant for Fanconi anemia, so the T cells may come from the graft donor.

This clonotype has ten or more counts. The J gene is TRBJ1-1, the V gene TRBV5-1; D remains ambiguous. This CDR3 is built from 13 residues. Germline V gene lookup returns CDR1 SGHRS and CDR2 YFSETQ. V was trimmed by 4 bases and J by 4 bases, leaving 11 bases between them. The CDR3 loop reads CASSGETGTEAFF. The CDR3 DNA is TGCGCCAGCAGCGGGGAGACGGGCACTGAAGCTTTCTTT.

This clonotype was seen ten or more times. The genes are TRBV7-2 and TRBJ2-2; D uncertain. The CDR3 length is 15 residues. Trimming took off 1 base at V and 2 bases at J, with 8 bases between the two ends. The V gene's germline CDR1 is SGHTA and CDR2 FQGNSA. The CDR3 DNA sequence: TGTGCCAGCAGCTTAGAGCTCGGCAACACCGGGGAGCTGTTTTTT. Its protein product is CASSLELGNTGELFF.

This clonotype showed up many times. CDR3 DNA sequence: TGTGCCAGCACCAGAAGACACGATGGCTACACCTTC. This gives the protein CASTRRHDGYTF. The chain couples TRBV28 to TRBJ1-2; D uncertain. CDR1 is MDHEN and CDR2 is SYDVKM in the germline V gene. Trimming took off 7 bases at V and 6 bases at J, with 12 bases between the two ends. CDR3 length: 12 amino acids.

DNA of the CDR3: TGTGCCAGCAAAGGGACATTAGTAGCTGGGCAGTACTTC. It yields the protein CASKGTLVAGQYF. The genes are TRBV2 and TRBJ2-7; possibly TRBD1 for D (6 bases). V lost 7 bases and J lost 9, with 19 bases in between. Germline CDR1 is SNHLY and CDR2 is FYNNEI. The CDR3 runs 13 residues.

In this sample, this clonotype turned up a few times. The chain couples TRBV3-1 to TRBJ1-4; D may be TRBD1 (5 bases). The V and J ends lost 2 bases and 6 bases respectively, with 13 bases between them. The CDR3 has 15 residues. Germline V gives CDR1 LGHDT, CDR2 YNNKEL (reference sequence). The CDR3 DNA sequence: TGTGCCAGCAGCCAACGAGCGGGAGGGGATGAAAAACTGTTTTTT. Translation: CASSQRAGGDEKLFF.

V usage is TRBV5-1 and J usage is TRBJ2-7; no clear D gene. CDR1 and CDR2 from the germline V gene are SGHRS and YFSETQ. CDR3 length equals 12 residues. V shed 4 bases and J shed 2 bases, with 7 bases lying between them. This CDR3 is CASSLETYEQYF. As DNA, the CDR3 is TGCGCCAGCAGCCTTGAGACCTACGAGCAGTACTTC.

The sample holds many counts of this clonotype. The genes are TRBV20-1 and TRBJ1-2, with a weak D call TRBD1 (5 bases). Germline CDR1 reads DFQATT; CDR2 reads SNEGSKA (reference sequence). V shed 6 bases and J shed 4 bases, with 12 bases lying between them. This CDR3 is built from 12 residues. The CDR3 loop reads CSASDRVYGYTF. The CDR3 DNA reads as TGCAGTGCAAGCGACAGAGTCTATGGCTACACCTTC.